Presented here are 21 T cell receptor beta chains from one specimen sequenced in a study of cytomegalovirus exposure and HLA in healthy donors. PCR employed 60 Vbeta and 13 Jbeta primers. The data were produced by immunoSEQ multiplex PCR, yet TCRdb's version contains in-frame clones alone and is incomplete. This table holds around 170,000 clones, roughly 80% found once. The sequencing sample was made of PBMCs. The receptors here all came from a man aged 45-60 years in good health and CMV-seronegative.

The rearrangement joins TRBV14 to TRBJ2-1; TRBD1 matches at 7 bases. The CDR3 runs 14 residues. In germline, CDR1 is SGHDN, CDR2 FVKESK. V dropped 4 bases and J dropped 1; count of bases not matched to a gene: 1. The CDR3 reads CASSRGQSYNEQFF. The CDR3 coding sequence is TGTGCCAGCAGCCGGGGACAGTCCTACAATGAGCAGTTCTTC.

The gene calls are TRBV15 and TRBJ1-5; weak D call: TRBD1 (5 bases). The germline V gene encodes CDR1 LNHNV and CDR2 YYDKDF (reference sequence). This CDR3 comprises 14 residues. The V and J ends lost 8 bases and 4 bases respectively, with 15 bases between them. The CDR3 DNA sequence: TGTGCCACCGCGGACGGGGGGAGGAATCAGCCCCAGCATTTT. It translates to CATADGGRNQPQHF.

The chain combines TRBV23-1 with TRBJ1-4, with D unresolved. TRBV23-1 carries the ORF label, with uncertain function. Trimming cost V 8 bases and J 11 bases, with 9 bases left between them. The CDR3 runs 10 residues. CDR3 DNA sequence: TGCGCCAGCGCGAAGTGGAAACTGTTTTTT. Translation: CASAKWKLFF.

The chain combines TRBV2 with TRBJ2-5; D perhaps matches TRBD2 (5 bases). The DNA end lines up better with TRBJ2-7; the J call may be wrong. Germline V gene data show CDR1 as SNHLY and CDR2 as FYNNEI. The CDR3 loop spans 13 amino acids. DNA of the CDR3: TGTGCCAGCAAGTTACTAGGGCTTGACGAGCAGTACTTC. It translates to CASKLLGLDEQYF.

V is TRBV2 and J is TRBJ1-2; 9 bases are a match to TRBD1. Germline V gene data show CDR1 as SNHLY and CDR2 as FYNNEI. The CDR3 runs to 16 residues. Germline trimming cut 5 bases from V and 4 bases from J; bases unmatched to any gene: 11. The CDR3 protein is CASSRDRAPGGYGYTF. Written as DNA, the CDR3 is TGTGCCAGCAGTCGGGACAGGGCCCCGGGGGGCTATGGCTACACCTTC.

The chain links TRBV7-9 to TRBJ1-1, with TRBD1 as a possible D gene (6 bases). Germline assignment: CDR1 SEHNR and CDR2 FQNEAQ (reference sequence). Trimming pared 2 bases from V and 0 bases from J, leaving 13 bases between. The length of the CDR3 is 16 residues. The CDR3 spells CASSLWGGFMNTEAFF. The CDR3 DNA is TGTGCCAGCAGCTTATGGGGGGGCTTTATGAACACTGAAGCTTTCTTT. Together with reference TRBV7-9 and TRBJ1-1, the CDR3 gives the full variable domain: DTGVSQNPRHKITKRGQNVTFRCDPISEHNRLYWYRQTLGQGPEFLTYFQNEAQLEKSRLLSDRFSAERPKGSFSTLEIQRTEQGDSAMYLCASSLWGGFMNTEAFFGQGTRLTVV.

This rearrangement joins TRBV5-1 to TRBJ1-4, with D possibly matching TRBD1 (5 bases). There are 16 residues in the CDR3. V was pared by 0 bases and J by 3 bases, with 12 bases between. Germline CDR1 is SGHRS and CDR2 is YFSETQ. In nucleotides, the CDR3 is TGCGCCAGCAGCTTGGGACCTCGGGGGTCTAATGAAAAACTGTTTTTT. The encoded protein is CASSLGPRGSNEKLFF.

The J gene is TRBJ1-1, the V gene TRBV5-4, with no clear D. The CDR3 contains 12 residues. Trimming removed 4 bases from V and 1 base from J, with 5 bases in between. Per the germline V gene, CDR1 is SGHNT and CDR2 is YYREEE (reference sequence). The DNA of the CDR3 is TGTGCCAGCAGCAACAAGAACACTGAAGCTTTCTTT. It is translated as CASSNKNTEAFF.

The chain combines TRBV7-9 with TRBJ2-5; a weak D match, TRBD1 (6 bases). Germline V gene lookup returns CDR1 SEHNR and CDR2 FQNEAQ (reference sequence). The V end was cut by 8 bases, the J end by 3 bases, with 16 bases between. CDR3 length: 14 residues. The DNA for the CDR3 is TGTGCCAGCGCCGGGGATGGGGACAAAGAGACCCAGTACTTC. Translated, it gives CASAGDGDKETQYF.

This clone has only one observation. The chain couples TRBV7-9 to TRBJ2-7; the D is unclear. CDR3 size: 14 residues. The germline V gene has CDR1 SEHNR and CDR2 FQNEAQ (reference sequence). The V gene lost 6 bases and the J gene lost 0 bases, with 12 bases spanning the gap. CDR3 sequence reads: CASRTSDTSYEQYF. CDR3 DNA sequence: TGTGCCAGCAGGACGTCTGACACCTCCTACGAGCAGTACTTC.

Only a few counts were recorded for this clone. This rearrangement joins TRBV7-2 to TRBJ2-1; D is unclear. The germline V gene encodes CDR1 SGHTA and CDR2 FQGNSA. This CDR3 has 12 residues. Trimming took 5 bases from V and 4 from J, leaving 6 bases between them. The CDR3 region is CASSPRYNEQFF. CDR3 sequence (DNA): TGTGCCAGCAGCCCGAGGTACAATGAGCAGTTCTTC. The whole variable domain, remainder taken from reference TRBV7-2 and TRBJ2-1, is GAGVSQSPSNKVTEKGKDVELRCDPISGHTALYWYRQSLGQGLEFLIYFQGNSAPDKSGLPSDRFSAERTGGSVSTLTIQRTQQEDSAVYLCASSPRYNEQFFGPGTRLTVL.

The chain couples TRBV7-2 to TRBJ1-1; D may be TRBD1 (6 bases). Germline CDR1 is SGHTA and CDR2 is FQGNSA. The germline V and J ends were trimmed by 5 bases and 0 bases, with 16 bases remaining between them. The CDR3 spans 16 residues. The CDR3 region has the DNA TGTGCCAGCAGCCCAACGGGCAGGGGTCTGAACACTGAAGCTTTCTTT. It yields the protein CASSPTGRGLNTEAFF.

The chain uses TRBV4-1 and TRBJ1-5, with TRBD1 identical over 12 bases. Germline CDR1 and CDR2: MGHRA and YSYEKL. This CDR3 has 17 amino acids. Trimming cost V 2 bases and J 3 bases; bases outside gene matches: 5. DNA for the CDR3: TGCGCCAGCAGCCAAACCGGGACAGGGGGCGCCAATCAGCCCCAGCATTTT. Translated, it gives CASSQTGTGGANQPQHF.

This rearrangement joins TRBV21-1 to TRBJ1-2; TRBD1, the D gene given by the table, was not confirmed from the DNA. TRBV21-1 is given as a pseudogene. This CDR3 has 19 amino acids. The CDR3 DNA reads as TGTGCCAGCAGCCCAACTCTAAGATCGACCGGGACATACGGGTTTGGCTACACCTTC. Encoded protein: CASSPTLRSTGTYGFGYTF.

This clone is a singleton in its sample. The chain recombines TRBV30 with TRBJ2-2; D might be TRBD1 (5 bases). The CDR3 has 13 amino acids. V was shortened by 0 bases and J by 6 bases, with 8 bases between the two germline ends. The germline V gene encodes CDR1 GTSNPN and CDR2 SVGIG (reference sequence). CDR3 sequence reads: CAWSVKGAGELFF. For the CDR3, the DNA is TGTGCCTGGAGTGTAAAAGGGGCCGGGGAGCTGTTTTTT. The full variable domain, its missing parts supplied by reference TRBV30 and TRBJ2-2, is SQTIHQWPATLVQPVGSPLSLECTVEGTSNPNLYWYRQAAGRGLQLLFYSVGIGQISSEVPQNLSASRPQDRQFILSSKKLLLSDSGFYLCAWSVKGAGELFFGEGSRLTVL.

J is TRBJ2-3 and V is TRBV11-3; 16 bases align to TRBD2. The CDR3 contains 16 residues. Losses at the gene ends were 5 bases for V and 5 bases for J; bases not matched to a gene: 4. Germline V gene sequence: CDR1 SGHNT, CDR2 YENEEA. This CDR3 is CASSGTSGGVGDTQYF. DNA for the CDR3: TGTGCCAGCAGCGGGACTAGCGGGGGGGTAGGAGATACGCAGTATTTT.

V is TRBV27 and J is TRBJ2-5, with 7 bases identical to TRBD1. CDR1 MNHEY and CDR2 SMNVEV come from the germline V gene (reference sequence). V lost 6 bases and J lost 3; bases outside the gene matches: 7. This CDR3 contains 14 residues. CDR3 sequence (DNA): TGTGCCAGCAGCCAATGGGGGACAGAAGAGACCCAGTACTTC. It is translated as CASSQWGTEETQYF.

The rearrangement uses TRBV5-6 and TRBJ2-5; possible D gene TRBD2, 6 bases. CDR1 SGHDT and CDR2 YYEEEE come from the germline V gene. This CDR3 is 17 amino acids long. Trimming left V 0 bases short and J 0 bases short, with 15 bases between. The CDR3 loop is CASSLGAGGAYQETQYF. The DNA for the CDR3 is TGTGCCAGCAGCTTGGGCGCGGGCGGGGCCTACCAAGAGACCCAGTACTTC. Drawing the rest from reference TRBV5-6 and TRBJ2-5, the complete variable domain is DAGVTQSPTHLIKTRGQQVTLRCSPKSGHDTVSWYQQALGQGPQFIFQYYEEEERQRGNFPDRFSGHQFPNYSSELNVNALLLGDSALYLCASSLGAGGAYQETQYFGPGTRLLVL.

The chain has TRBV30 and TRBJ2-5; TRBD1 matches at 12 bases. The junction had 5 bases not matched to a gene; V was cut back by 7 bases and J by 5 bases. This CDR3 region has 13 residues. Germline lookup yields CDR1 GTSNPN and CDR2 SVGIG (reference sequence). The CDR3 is CAFGTGGSETQYF. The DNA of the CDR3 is TGTGCCTTCGGGACAGGGGGCAGCGAGACCCAGTACTTC.

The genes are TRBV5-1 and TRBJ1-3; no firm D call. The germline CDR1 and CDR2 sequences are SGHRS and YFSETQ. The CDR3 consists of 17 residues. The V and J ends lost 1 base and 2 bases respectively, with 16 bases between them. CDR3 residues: CASSLNSAGLTGNTIYF. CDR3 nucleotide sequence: TGCGCCAGCAGCTTGAATTCGGCGGGCTTAACTGGAAACACCATATATTTT.

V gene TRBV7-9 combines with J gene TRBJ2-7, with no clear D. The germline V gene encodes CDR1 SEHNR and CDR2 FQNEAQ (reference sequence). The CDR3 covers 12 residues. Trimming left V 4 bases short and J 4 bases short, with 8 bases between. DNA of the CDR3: TGTGCCAGCAGCTCCAGGATTTACGAGCAGTACTTC. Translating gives CASSSRIYEQYF.